These 10 T cell receptor beta chains came from one sample sequenced in a study of T cell clonality in common variable immunodeficiency. Points from the study as a whole: Common variable immunodeficiency TCR beta sequences reportedly had fewer deletions and N-nucleotide insertions.

These receptors have no identified antigens. Using immunoSEQ multiplex PCR, the repertoire was profiled, and TCRdb retains in-frame clones only, with some absent. Altogether about 23,000 clones were found in the sample, and no singletons occur. Specimen: peripheral blood mononuclear cells. The receptor source for this set is a human donor with common variable immunodeficiency.

This clone was found a few times. Read sequence stops 3 residues before the CDR3 end, and the germline J gene provides the missing end. V gene TRBV19 combines with J gene TRBJ1-5; TRBD1 is a possible D gene (6 bases). The CDR3 length is 16 residues. CDR1 and CDR2 (germline): LNHDA, SQIVND (reference sequence). Trimming shortened V by 5 bases and J by 0 bases, and 14 bases separated the two germline ends. The CDR3 bases that were read are TGTGCCAGTAGTCCGTTTCACAGGGATAGCAATCAGCCC. This codes for CASSPFHRDSNQP. The whole CDR3 sequence is CASSPFHRDSNQPQHF.

This clone was detected a few times. Read coverage stops 3 residues before the CDR3 terminus; the germline J gene supplies the remainder. The rearrangement links TRBV11-2 to TRBJ2-7, with D possibly being TRBD2 (5 bases). The CDR3 runs 14 residues. CDR1 and CDR2 from the germline V gene are SGHAT and FQNNGV. V gave up 2 bases and J gave up 5 bases, with 13 bases separating them. Partial CDR3 DNA: TGTGCCAGCAGCTTAAACTCTGGGCGGGACGAG. This encodes CASSLNSGRDE. The complete CDR3 reads CASSLNSGRDEQYF.

Worth noting for this clone: Sequencing ends 3 residues short of the CDR3 end; the germline J gene provides the rest. This chain links TRBV18 with TRBJ1-4; no reliable D call. Germline V lookup: CDR1 KGHSH, CDR2 LQKENI. This CDR3 is built from 14 residues. V was cut by 2 bases and J by 5 bases, with 9 bases left in between. Incomplete CDR3 DNA: TGTGCCAGCTCACCATCAGGCCAAAATGAAAAA. The encoded protein is CASSPSGQNEK. The complete CDR3 sequence is CASSPSGQNEKLFF.

In its sample, this clone was seen many times. Sequencing ends 3 residues short of the CDR3 end; the germline J gene provides the rest. This chain connects TRBV7-3 to TRBJ2-3; unclear D gene. CDR1 is SGHTA, CDR2 FQGTGA, per germline. Trimming stripped 4 bases from V and 1 base from J, with 6 bases between. The CDR3 loop spans 13 amino acids. The CDR3 DNA, read in part, is TGTGCCAGCAGCTCCCAGGGCACAGATACG. This encodes CASSSQGTDT. The whole CDR3 sequence is CASSSQGTDTQYF.

This clone was counted many times. The read ends 3 residues early relative to the CDR3; the germline J gene fills the gap. The chain uses TRBV7-2 and TRBJ1-1, with 8 bases lining up with TRBD1. Trimming at V came to 9 bases and at J to 2 bases, leaving 2 bases not matched to a gene. In germline, CDR1 is SGHTA, CDR2 FQGNSA. The CDR3 is made up of 12 amino acids. The part of the CDR3 DNA that was read is TGTGCCAGACAGGGGGAAAACACTGAA. It specifies CARQGENTE. The full CDR3 protein reads CARQGENTEAFF.

Concerning this clone itself: The read ends 3 residues shy of where the CDR3 ends; the end is completed using the germline J gene. The V gene is TRBV2, the J gene TRBJ2-1; no firm D call. Germline V gene lookup returns CDR1 SNHLY and CDR2 FYNNEI. Trimming pared 7 bases from V and 0 bases from J, leaving 16 bases between. There are 16 residues in the CDR3. CDR3 amino acids: CASTKGQVSSYNEQFF. The sequenced CDR3 bases are TGTGCCAGCACCAAAGGCCAGGTCAGCTCCTACAATGAG.

In its sample, this clone was seen many times. From the germline J gene comes the end of the CDR3, since the read stops 3 residues before it. This sequence joins TRBV7-9 and TRBJ1-5, with 9 bases matching TRBD1. Trimming cost V 4 bases and J 3 bases; bases outside gene matches: 4. This CDR3 contains 15 residues. Germline values: CDR1 SEHNR, CDR2 FQNEAQ (reference sequence). The chain's CDR3 is CASSSGQGYNQPQHF. The covered CDR3 bases are TGTGCCAGCAGCTCTGGACAGGGGTACAATCAGCCC. Drawing the rest from reference TRBV7-9 and TRBJ1-5, the complete variable domain is DTGVSQNPRHKITKRGQNVTFRCDPISEHNRLYWYRQTLGQGPEFLTYFQNEAQLEKSRLLSDRFSAERPKGSFSTLEIQRTEQGDSAMYLCASSSGQGYNQPQHFGDGTRLSIL.

A remark on this clone: The read comes to an end 3 residues before the CDR3 does, leaving the germline J gene to fill in the end. This chain uses TRBV30 with TRBJ1-5, with a tentative D call TRBD1 (6 bases). The CDR3 contains 14 residues. Trimming took off 3 bases at V and 8 bases at J, with 17 bases between the two ends. Germline CDR1 and CDR2: GTSNPN and SVGIG (reference sequence). CDR3 bases read: TGTGCCTGGAGCCTTAAGGGGGGGGCCAAGCCC. This translates into CAWSLKGGAKP. The entire CDR3 sequence reads CAWSLKGGAKPQHF.

This clone was detected many times. The read terminates 3 residues ahead of where the CDR3 ends, so the germline J gene completes it. V and J are TRBV7-9 and TRBJ2-7; 7 bases fit TRBD1. Germline loops: CDR1 SEHNR, CDR2 FQNEAQ (reference sequence). This CDR3 comprises 13 residues. J gave up 5 bases and V 5 bases, and 6 bases lay outside the gene matches. The chain's CDR3 is CASSKGAGDEQYF. CDR3 bases read: TGTGCCAGCAGCAAGGGGGCAGGGGACGAG.

Remarks on this clone: The sequence runs out 3 residues before the end of the CDR3; the remainder is reconstructed from the germline J gene. This chain uses TRBV20-1 with TRBJ2-7; a weak D match, TRBD2 (6 bases). The CDR3 spans 16 residues. Trimming stripped 1 base from V and 0 bases from J, with 16 bases between. CDR1 is DFQATT, CDR2 SNEGSKA, per germline (reference sequence). CDR3 DNA (partial): TGCAGTGCTAGAGTTTATACAGCGGGCAGCTCCTACGAG. It specifies CSARVYTAGSSYE. The whole CDR3 protein is CSARVYTAGSSYEQYF.